The sequence of this T cell receptor (beta chain) was determined in a study of CD8 T cells in ankylosing spondylitis. Study-level points and caveats: There was reportedly significant enrichment of clones that were disease-linked in matched ankylosing spondylitis synovial fluid.

TCRdb ran MiXCR on the 5' RACE reads and lists one entry per CDR3 protein. The table lists roughly 180,000 distinct CDR3 sequences, roughly 13% of them singletons. This CDR3 region has 16 residues. Trimming removed 0 bases at V and 1 base at J, with 12 bases between. The germline V gene encodes CDR1 SGHVS and CDR2 FNYEAQ. For this clonotype: Antigen unknown.

This rearrangement joins TRBV7-6 to TRBJ1-1; D is perhaps TRBD1 (5 bases). This receptor was identified in a male donor with ankylosing spondylitis or in good health (not recorded which). The sequenced sample was blood, either unsorted or a sorted T cell fraction (not recorded which). For the CDR3, the DNA is TGTGCCAGCAGCTTAGCCAGGGAGGGGACGAACACTGAAGCTTTCTTT. It yields the protein CASSLAREGTNTEAFF.